This T cell receptor beta chain was captured by sequencing in a study of cytomegalovirus exposure and HLA in healthy donors. Study results and limitations: A later analysis reportedly identified an Asian-associated ancestry cluster as carrying fewer N-insertions than the 666-donor mean. TRBV6-2, TRBV6-3 and some other V segments were unresolvable in 87-base-pair reads.

As to this clone: Antigen specificity is unknown.

V was clipped by 4 bases and J by 4 bases, with 14 bases between them. This CDR3 region has 14 residues. Germline lookup yields CDR1 MNHNY and CDR2 SVGAGI (reference sequence). The PCR used 60 Vbeta and 13 Jbeta primers. Sequencing was performed with immunoSEQ multiplex PCR; in TCRdb, only in-frame clones are kept and a portion is missing. The data hold some 160,000 clones, with approximately 78% observed a single time. The receptor was derived from a male donor in good health and CMV-seronegative. Source material: PBMCs. This sequence joins TRBV6-6 and TRBJ2-7, with D possibly being TRBD2 (6 bases). The CDR3 region is CASSWGERTYEQYF. CDR3 DNA: TGTGCCAGCAGTTGGGGGGAGCGTACTTACGAGCAGTACTTC.